This TCR beta chain was sequenced in a study of cytomegalovirus exposure and HLA in healthy donors. This CDR3 spans 15 amino acids. Trimming took off 4 bases at V and 0 bases at J, with 12 bases between the two ends. Germline-derived CDR1 and CDR2 are MDHEN and SYDVKM. As concerns this clone: The antigen is not known.

The PCR used 60 Vbeta and 13 Jbeta primers. Libraries were prepared by immunoSEQ multiplex PCR; TCRdb keeps only in-frame clonotypes and omits some of them. The sample carries nearly 200,000 clones, roughly four fifths recorded once. Study-level points and caveats: Analysis performed later found 16,951 TCR beta sequences associated with HLA alleles at 0.05 false discovery rate. Later analysis indicated greater clonal expansion among HLA-associated TCR beta chains than among equally common other chains. TCR sequences were mostly rare, though some public TCRs occurred in many donors.

V is TRBV28 and J is TRBJ1-2; D uncertain. The source is a woman in her forties or fifties in good health and CMV-seropositive. What was sequenced was PBMCs. CDR3 amino acids: CASSSPKYANYGYTF. The DNA of the CDR3 is TGTGCCAGCAGTTCCCCTAAGTATGCTAACTATGGCTACACCTTC.